The 13 T cell receptor beta chains below come from one sample, sequenced in a study of T cell repertoires in cytomegalovirus infection. Each CDR3 protein is one row after TCRdb ran MiXCR on the reads. Found here are about 570,000 distinct CDR3 sequences, 40% of them singletons; the top ten hold 48%. These receptors' targets are unknown. This specimen was cultured PBMCs, taken from culture after CMV antigen stimulation. The receptors were gathered from a human donor in good health (CMV status not recorded). Some clones in this sample may be carry-over from other donors' samples.

This clonotype has at least ten counts. The rearrangement links TRBV7-2 to TRBJ2-7; possibly TRBD2 for D (5 bases). This CDR3 has 13 amino acids. V lost 2 bases, J lost 4 bases, and 9 bases lay in between. Germline loops: CDR1 SGHTA, CDR2 FQGNSA. CDR3 sequence: CASSLLREYEQYF. CDR3 in DNA: TGTGCCAGCAGCTTATTGAGGGAGTACGAGCAGTACTTC.

Only a few counts were recorded for this clonotype. The genes are TRBV7-6 and TRBJ1-6; no reliable D call. Per the germline V gene, CDR1 is SGHVS and CDR2 is FNYEAQ. The CDR3 totals 13 residues. Trimming removed 1 base at V and 5 bases at J, with 3 bases between. The DNA for the CDR3 is TGTGCCAGCAGCTTAGATCATAATTCACCCCTCCACTTT. It is translated as CASSLDHNSPLHF.

The CDR3 spells CASRLGQGSYNEQFF. The CDR3 nucleotides read TGTGCCAGCAGACTGGGACAGGGTTCCTACAATGAGCAGTTCTTC. V gene TRBV6-5 combines with J gene TRBJ2-1; 9 positions agree with TRBD1. Losses at the gene ends were 6 bases for V and 1 base for J; bases not matched to a gene: 4. This CDR3 spans 15 amino acids. Germline CDR1 reads MNHEY; CDR2 reads SVGAGI.

The rearrangement uses TRBV28 and TRBJ2-7; D not certain. Germline assignment: CDR1 MDHEN and CDR2 SYDVKM. There are 17 residues in the CDR3. Trimming left V 6 bases short and J 1 base short, with 22 bases between. The CDR3 spells CASSPSGDGLRSYEQYF. CDR3 sequence (DNA): TGTGCCAGCAGCCCGTCTGGCGACGGTCTAAGATCCTACGAGCAGTACTTC. Filled out from reference TRBV28 and TRBJ2-7, the complete variable domain reads DVKVTQSSRYLVKRTGEKVFLECVQDMDHENMFWYRQDPGLGLRLIYFSYDVKMKEKGDIPEGYSVSREKKERFSLILESASTNQTSMYLCASSPSGDGLRSYEQYFGPGTRLTVT.

This clonotype was observed a few times. The chain has TRBV11-2 and TRBJ2-3; 13 bases are a match to TRBD2. Germline values: CDR1 SGHAT, CDR2 FQNNGV. The V gene end was trimmed by 1 base and the J gene end by 5 bases; junction bases not matched to a gene: 6. The CDR3 sequence is 17 residues long. This chain's CDR3 is CASSLATSGRALDTQYF. The CDR3 DNA sequence: TGTGCCAGCAGCTTAGCTACTAGCGGGAGGGCCTTAGATACGCAGTATTTT.

This clonotype came up many times. The chain links TRBV27 to TRBJ2-5; 9 bases are a match to TRBD1. This CDR3 is 17 amino acids long. The trim removed 5 bases at V and 4 bases at J, leaving 14 bases unmatched. Germline V gene data show CDR1 as MNHEY and CDR2 as SMNVEV (reference sequence). Written as DNA, the CDR3 is TGTGCCAGCAGTCCAATAATAGGGACAGGGCGTACAGAGACCCAGTACTTC. Its translation is CASSPIIGTGRTETQYF.

This clonotype was counted only a few times. The chain couples TRBV12-3 or TRBV12-4 to TRBJ2-1; weak D call: TRBD1 (5 bases). Deletions cut 6 bases from V and 2 bases from J, with 17 bases between. The CDR3 spans 16 residues. CDR3 loop: CASSHQGLMAYNEQFF. Here the CDR3 DNA reads TGTGCCAGCAGCCATCAGGGTTTAATGGCCTACAATGAGCAGTTCTTC.

This clonotype has more than one count but fewer than ten. The genes are TRBV7-2 and TRBJ2-5, with 15 nucleotides matching TRBD2. The CDR3 totals 16 residues. Losses at the gene ends were 5 bases for V and 5 bases for J; bases not matched to a gene: 6. Germline lookup yields CDR1 SGHTA and CDR2 FQGNSA. CDR3 sequence (DNA): TGTGCCAGCAGCCACCGGACTAGCGGGGGGGTTGAGACCCAGTACTTC. It translates to CASSHRTSGGVETQYF.

The chain couples TRBV5-1 to TRBJ2-3; TRBD2 might be the D (6 bases). The CDR3 totals 13 residues. The V end lost 5 bases, the J end lost 2 bases, and 9 bases lay between the germline ends. CDR1 is SGHRS, CDR2 YFSETQ, per germline. DNA of the CDR3: TGCGCCAGCAGAAAGGACTACACAGATACGCAGTATTTT. Its protein is CASRKDYTDTQYF.

This clonotype was observed a few times. The chain has TRBV7-2 and TRBJ1-2; 8 positions match TRBD1. The J segment lost 4 bases and the V segment lost 4 bases, leaving 11 bases of the junction unmatched. The V gene's germline CDR1 is SGHTA and CDR2 FQGNSA. CDR3 length equals 16 residues. Here the CDR3 reads CASSSGGQERTYGYTF. The CDR3 DNA is TGTGCCAGCAGCTCAGGGGGACAGGAGCGTACCTATGGCTACACCTTC.

The V call is TRBV20-1, the J call TRBJ2-3; 10 nucleotides match TRBD2. The CDR3 has 18 amino acids. Germline CDR1 is DFQATT and CDR2 is SNEGSKA (reference sequence). The trim removed 4 bases at V and 2 bases at J, leaving 15 bases unmatched. The CDR3 reads CSAKRASGSARVTDTQYF. In DNA form, the CDR3 reads TGCAGTGCTAAGCGGGCTAGCGGGAGTGCCCGGGTCACAGATACGCAGTATTTT.

This rearrangement joins TRBV11-2 to TRBJ2-3; D ambiguous. V dropped 6 bases and J dropped 0 bases, with 13 bases sitting between them. This CDR3 region has 15 residues. In germline, CDR1 is SGHAT, CDR2 FQNNGV. CDR3 bases: TGTGCCAGCAGTTACCCCGCGAGTAGCACAGATACGCAGTATTTT. This encodes CASSYPASSTDTQYF.

This chain uses TRBV6-5 with TRBJ2-2; weak D call: TRBD1 (6 bases). This CDR3 comprises 17 residues. The V gene lost 9 bases and the J gene lost 5 bases, with 25 bases spanning the gap. The germline gives CDR1 MNHEY, CDR2 SVGAGI. This chain's CDR3 is CASYSPSQGPTTGELFF. As DNA, the CDR3 is TGTGCCAGTTATAGTCCTTCTCAGGGGCCCACTACCGGGGAGCTGTTTTTT.